A selection of T cell receptor beta chains follows, all from one sample in a study of T cells in Graves' hyperthyroidism and ophthalmopathy. MiXCR was run by TCRdb on the multiplex PCR reads, yielding one entry per CDR3 protein. The sample yields about 300,000 distinct CDR3 sequences, around 20% seen once. The specimen sequenced was blood. The receptors shown here come from a man over 45 with Graves' ophthalmopathy. Each CDR3 is given with its conserved first and last residue. A D gene is named only where the DNA matches it firmly. The size of a clone is reported for some rows only, either as once, few or many, or as a class for expanded clones.

clone size | J gene | V gene | D gene | CDR3 DNA | CDR3 protein
few | TRBJ1-4 | TRBV18 | NA | TGTGCCAGCTCACCATTGCAGTCTGCAACTAATGAAAAACTGTTTTTT | CASSPLQSATNEKLFF
many | TRBJ2-7 | TRBV20-1 | NA | TGCAGTGCTAATAGGCTGGCAGGAGTCTCCTACGAGCAGTACTTC | CSANRLAGVSYEQYF
NA | TRBJ2-2 | TRBV4-1 | TRBD1 | TGCGCCAGCAGCCCCAGGGGGCAGGGCACCGGGGAGCTGTTTTTT | CASSPRGQGTGELFF
few | TRBJ1-5 | TRBV20-1 | NA | TGCAGTGTTGGCAGGCATAATCAGCCCCAGCATTTT | CSVGRHNQPQHF
many | TRBJ2-7 | TRBV5-4 | TRBD2 | TGTGCCAGCAGCTCTTCCGGGACTAGCGTCTACGAGCAGTACTTC | CASSSSGTSVYEQYF
NA | TRBJ1-3 | TRBV28 | NA | TGTGCCACAGCGGGGGGCTCTGGAAACACCATATATTTT | CATAGGSGNTIYF
few | TRBJ1-3 | TRBV6-1 | NA | TGTGCCAGCACGGCTCCGGACGTTTTTGGAAACACCATATATTTT | CASTAPDVFGNTIYF
NA | TRBJ2-3 | TRBV6-2/TRBV6-3 | NA | TGTGCCAGCAGTCCCAGAAGCGGACCCTCGGATACGCAGTATTTT | CASSPRSGPSDTQYF
many | TRBJ2-1 | TRBV2 | TRBD2 | TGTGCCAGCACAACCTCGGCTAGCGGGAGTTACAATGAGCAGTTCTTC | CASTTSASGSYNEQFF
NA | TRBJ1-2 | TRBV19 | TRBD1 | TGTGCCACCACAGGGGGCCGAACCTATGGCTACACCTTC | CATTGGRTYGYTF
many | TRBJ2-1 | TRBV6-1 | TRBD2 | TGTGCCAGCAGTGACCCCCCGGGACTAGCGGAGCAGTTCTTC | CASSDPPGLAEQFF
once | TRBJ2-5 | TRBV11-1 | TRBD1 | TGTGCCAGCAGCGTCGGGACAGGGGGCTTGGAGACCCAGTACTTC | CASSVGTGGLETQYF
many | TRBJ2-3 | TRBV12-3/TRBV12-4 | TRBD2 | TGTGCCAGCAGTTTAATGTCTTCGTCTAGCGGGAATATCAGACCAGATACGCAGTATTTT | CASSLMSSSSGNIRPDTQYF
few | TRBJ1-1 | TRBV24-1 | NA | TGTGCCACCAGTTTCCGGCCAAGGGACACTGAAGCTTTCTTT | CATSFRPRDTEAFF
many | TRBJ2-1 | TRBV24-1 | NA | TGTGCCACCAGTAAGTGGAATGAGCAGTTCTTC | CATSKWNEQFF
few | TRBJ2-3 | TRBV6-1 | NA | TGTGCCAGCAGTGATGGGCCCACAGATACGCAGTATTTT | CASSDGPTDTQYF
NA | TRBJ2-1 | TRBV9 | NA | TGTGCCAGCAGCGTAGGTACGGGTGATGAGCAGTTCTTC | CASSVGTGDEQFF
NA | TRBJ1-1 | TRBV29-1 | TRBD1 | TGCAGCGTTCGGACAGGGTTCGGAGCTTTCTTT | CSVRTGFGAFF
few | TRBJ2-6 | TRBV15 | NA | TGTGCCACCAGCAGAGGGACAGACTCTGGGGCCAACGTCCTGACTTTC | CATSRGTDSGANVLTF
many | TRBJ1-2 | TRBV18 | TRBD1 | TGTGCCAGCTCCCCGCCGGACAGGGTCTCTGGCTACACCTTC | CASSPPDRVSGYTF
few | TRBJ1-4 | TRBV18 | NA | TGTGCCAGCTCACCACGGAGGGGGACTAATGAAAAACTGTTTTTT | CASSPRRGTNEKLFF
few | TRBJ2-4 | TRBV5-5 | TRBD1 | TGTGCCAGCAGCTCCCCCATCAGGACAGGAGCCAAAAACATTCAGTACTTC | CASSSPIRTGAKNIQYF
NA | TRBJ1-2 | TRBV25-1 | TRBD1 | TGTGCCAGCAGTGAACCTAACAGGGGCGGCCGGTGGGGCTACACCTTC | CASSEPNRGGRWGYTF
many | TRBJ2-7 | TRBV7-6 | NA | TGTGCCAGCAGCAGGACCGGGGGCAGCTACGAGCAGTACTTC | CASSRTGGSYEQYF
many | TRBJ2-4 | TRBV30 | NA | TGTGCCTGGAGTGTCCTCAAGGACATTCAGTACTTC | CAWSVLKDIQYF
few | TRBJ2-1 | TRBV7-8 | NA | TGTGCCAGCAGCTCCCAAGGGGATGCATACAATGAGCAGTTCTTC | CASSSQGDAYNEQFF
few | TRBJ1-6 | TRBV28 | NA | TGTGCCAGCAGTCCCCGAGGGGGGATGGGGAATTCACCCCTCCACTTT | CASSPRGGMGNSPLHF
few | TRBJ2-6 | TRBV29-1 | NA | TGCAGCGTCAGACAGTCTGGGGCCAACGTCCTGACTTTC | CSVRQSGANVLTF
NA | TRBJ1-1 | TRBV10-1 | NA | TGCGCCAGCAGTGAGTCGGGTAGAGGCACTGAAGCTTTCTTT | CASSESGRGTEAFF
few | TRBJ2-1 | TRBV5-1 | TRBD2 | TGCGCCAGCAGCTACAGCGGGGCCAACAATGAGCAGTTCTTC | CASSYSGANNEQFF
few | TRBJ2-7 | TRBV10-3 | TRBD2 | TGTGCCATCAGTGAGTCCCAAGTCGGGGGGTACGAGCAGTACTTC | CAISESQVGGYEQYF
few | TRBJ1-5 | TRBV6-1 | TRBD1 | TGTGCCAGCAGTGAGGGGGTTGGCGGGACAGGGTCTCAGCCCCAGCATTTT | CASSEGVGGTGSQPQHF
few | TRBJ2-7 | TRBV4-1 | TRBD1 | TGCGCCAGCAGCCAAGTGGCGACAGGGGTCCACGAGCAGTACTTC | CASSQVATGVHEQYF
many | TRBJ2-3 | TRBV2 | NA | TGTGCCAGCTCGCGCCCAGATACGCAGTATTTT | CASSRPDTQYF
NA | TRBJ2-3 | TRBV14 | NA | TGTGCCAGCAGCCAAGATCTTAGGACAGATACGCAGTATTTT | CASSQDLRTDTQYF
once | TRBJ2-7 | TRBV5-1 | TRBD2 | TGCGCCAGCAGCGAAATGGCAGCGGGAAGCTACGAGCAGTACTTC | CASSEMAAGSYEQYF
NA | TRBJ2-1 | TRBV7-2 | NA | TGTGCCAGCAGCCCCGGGAACAATCGCGATGAGCAGTTCTTC | CASSPGNNRDEQFF
many | TRBJ1-1 | TRBV30 | NA | TGTGCCTGGAATTTCGGCGGGACTGAAGCTTTCTTT | CAWNFGGTEAFF
NA | TRBJ1-5 | TRBV4-2 | NA | TGTGCCAGCAGCCAAGAAAGCACACTCAATCAGCCCCAGCATTTT | CASSQESTLNQPQHF
NA | TRBJ2-1 | TRBV11-1 | TRBD2 | TGTGCCAGCAGCCCACAGCCCCTCTTAGCGGGAGGGCGGAGCTCCTACAATGAGCAGTTCTTC | CASSPQPLLAGGRSSYNEQFF
many | TRBJ2-5 | TRBV12-3/TRBV12-4 | TRBD2 | TGTGCCAGCAGGACGGGGACTATACAACAAGAGACCCAGTACTTC | CASRTGTIQQETQYF
NA | TRBJ2-3 | TRBV19 | TRBD2 | TGTGCCAGTAGTATCTTAGCGGGAGGGCCATCAGATACGCAGTATTTT | CASSILAGGPSDTQYF
NA | TRBJ2-1 | TRBV15 | NA | TGTGCCACCAGCAGAGATAAGGCGGCGGGCTCCTACAATGAGCAGTTCTTC | CATSRDKAAGSYNEQFF
many | TRBJ2-3 | TRBV28 | TRBD2 | TGTGCCAGCAGTTACGTAGCGGGGAAAGATACGCAGTATTTT | CASSYVAGKDTQYF
few | TRBJ1-2 | TRBV6-5 | NA | TGTGCCAGCAGTACTAGCGGTTATGGCTACACCTTC | CASSTSGYGYTF
many | TRBJ2-2 | TRBV2 | TRBD2 | TGTGCCAGCATGGAGGCTAGCGGGGTCACCGGGGAGCTGTTTTTT | CASMEASGVTGELFF
NA | TRBJ2-2 | TRBV20-1 | TRBD2 | TGCAGTGCTATTCTTACTAGCGGGAGGGCTGGCGGGGAGCTGTTTTTT | CSAILTSGRAGGELFF
many | TRBJ2-5 | TRBV3-1 | TRBD2 | TGTGCCAGCAGCCAATTGGCGGGGGAGGAGACCCAGTACTTC | CASSQLAGEETQYF
few | TRBJ2-1 | TRBV19 | TRBD2 | TGTGCCAGTAGTATTCCGGGACTAGCAATCGGTGAGCAGTTCTTC | CASSIPGLAIGEQFF
NA | TRBJ1-2 | TRBV4-1 | TRBD1 | TGCGCCAGCAGGGGACAGAGAGAATTGGGCTATGGCTACACCTTC | CASRGQRELGYGYTF
NA | TRBJ2-1 | TRBV9 | NA | TGTGCCAGCAGCGTCCAGGCCTACAATGAGCAGTTCTTC | CASSVQAYNEQFF
NA | TRBJ2-2 | TRBV9 | NA | TGTGCCAGCACCGCTGGTGGGGACCAGGGGTCCGGGGAGCTGTTTTTT | CASTAGGDQGSGELFF
few | TRBJ1-6 | TRBV27 | TRBD1 | TGTGCCAGCAGGTGGACAGGGGCGGATTCACCCCTCCACTTT | CASRWTGADSPLHF
few | TRBJ2-7 | TRBV5-1 | TRBD1 | TGCGCCAGCAGCCCCCTGACAGGGGGCCCCTACGAGCAGTACTTC | CASSPLTGGPYEQYF